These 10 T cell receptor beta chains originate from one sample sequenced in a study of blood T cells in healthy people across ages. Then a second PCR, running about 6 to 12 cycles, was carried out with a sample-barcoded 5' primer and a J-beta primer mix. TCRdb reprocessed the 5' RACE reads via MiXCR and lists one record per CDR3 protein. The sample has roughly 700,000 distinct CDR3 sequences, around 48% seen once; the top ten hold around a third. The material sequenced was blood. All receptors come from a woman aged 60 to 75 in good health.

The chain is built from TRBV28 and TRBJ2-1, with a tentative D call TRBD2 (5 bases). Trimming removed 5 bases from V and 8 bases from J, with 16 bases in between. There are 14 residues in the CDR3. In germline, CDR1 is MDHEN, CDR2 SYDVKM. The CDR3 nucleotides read TGTGCCAGCAGTCATCAGGACGGGGTATATGAGCAGTTCTTC. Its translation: CASSHQDGVYEQFF.

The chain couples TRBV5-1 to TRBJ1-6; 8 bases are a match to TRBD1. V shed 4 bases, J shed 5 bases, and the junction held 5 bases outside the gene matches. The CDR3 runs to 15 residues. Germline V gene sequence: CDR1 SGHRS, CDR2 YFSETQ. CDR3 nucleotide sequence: TGCGCCAGCAGCGCCACGACAGGGGATAATTCACCCCTCCACTTT. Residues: CASSATTGDNSPLHF.

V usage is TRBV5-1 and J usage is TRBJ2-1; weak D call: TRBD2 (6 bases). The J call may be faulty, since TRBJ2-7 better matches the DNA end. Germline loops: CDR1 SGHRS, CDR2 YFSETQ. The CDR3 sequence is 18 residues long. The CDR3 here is CASSSRRNLAAAYNEQYF. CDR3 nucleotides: TGCGCCAGCAGCTCCCGCCGGAATTTAGCGGCCGCCTACAATGAGCAGTACTTC.

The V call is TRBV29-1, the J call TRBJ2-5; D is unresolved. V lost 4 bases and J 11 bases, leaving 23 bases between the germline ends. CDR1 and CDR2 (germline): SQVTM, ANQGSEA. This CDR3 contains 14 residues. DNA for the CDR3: TGCAGCGTTGTAGGTTGGTTTGGCTTGGATGAGCAGTACTTC. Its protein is CSVVGWFGLDEQYF.

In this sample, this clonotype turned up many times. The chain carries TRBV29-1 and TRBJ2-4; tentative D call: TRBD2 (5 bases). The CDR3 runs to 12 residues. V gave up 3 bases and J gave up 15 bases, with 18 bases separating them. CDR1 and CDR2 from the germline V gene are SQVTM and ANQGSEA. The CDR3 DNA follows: TGCAGCGTTGATTTCCCTAGCAGGCAGCGGTACTTC. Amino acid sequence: CSVDFPSRQRYF.

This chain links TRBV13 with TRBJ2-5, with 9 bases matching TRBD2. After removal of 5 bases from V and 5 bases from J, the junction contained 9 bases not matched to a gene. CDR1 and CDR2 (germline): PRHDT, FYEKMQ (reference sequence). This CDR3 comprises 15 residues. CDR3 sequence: CASSVRRTSDETQYF. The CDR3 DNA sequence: TGTGCCAGCAGCGTCCGACGGACTAGCGATGAGACCCAGTACTTC. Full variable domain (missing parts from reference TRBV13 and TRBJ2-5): AAGVIQSPRHLIKEKRETATLKCYPIPRHDTVYWYQQGPGQDPQFLISFYEKMQSDKGSIPDRFSAQQFSDYHSELNMSSLELGDSALYFCASSVRRTSDETQYFGPGTRLLVL.

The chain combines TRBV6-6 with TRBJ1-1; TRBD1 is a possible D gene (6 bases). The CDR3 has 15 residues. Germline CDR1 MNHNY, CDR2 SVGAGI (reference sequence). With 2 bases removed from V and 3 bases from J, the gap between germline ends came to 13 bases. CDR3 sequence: CASSYGGGAYTEAFF. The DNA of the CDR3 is TGTGCCAGCAGTTACGGGGGGGGCGCGTACACTGAAGCTTTCTTT.

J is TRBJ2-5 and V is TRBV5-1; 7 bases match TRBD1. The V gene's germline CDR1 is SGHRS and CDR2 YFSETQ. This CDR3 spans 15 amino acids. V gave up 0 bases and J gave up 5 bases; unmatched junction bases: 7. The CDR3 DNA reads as TGCGCCAGCAGCTTGGGTGAGGGGGCGACGGAGACCCAGTACTTC. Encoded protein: CASSLGEGATETQYF.

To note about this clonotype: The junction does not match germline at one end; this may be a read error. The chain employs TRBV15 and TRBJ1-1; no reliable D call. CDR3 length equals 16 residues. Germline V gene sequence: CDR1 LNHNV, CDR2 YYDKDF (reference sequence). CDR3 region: CATSRGGGGQNIEAFF. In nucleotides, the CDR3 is TGTGCCACCAGCAGAGGCGGCGGAGGGCAGAACATTGAAGCTTTCTTT.

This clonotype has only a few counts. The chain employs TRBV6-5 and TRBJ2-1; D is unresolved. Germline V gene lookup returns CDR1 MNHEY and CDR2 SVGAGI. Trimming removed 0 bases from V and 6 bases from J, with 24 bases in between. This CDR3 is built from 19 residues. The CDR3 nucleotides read TGTGCCAGCAGTTACTCGCTCCCAACTTTAGCTGTGGTCCGCAATGAGCAGTTCTTC. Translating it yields CASSYSLPTLAVVRNEQFF.